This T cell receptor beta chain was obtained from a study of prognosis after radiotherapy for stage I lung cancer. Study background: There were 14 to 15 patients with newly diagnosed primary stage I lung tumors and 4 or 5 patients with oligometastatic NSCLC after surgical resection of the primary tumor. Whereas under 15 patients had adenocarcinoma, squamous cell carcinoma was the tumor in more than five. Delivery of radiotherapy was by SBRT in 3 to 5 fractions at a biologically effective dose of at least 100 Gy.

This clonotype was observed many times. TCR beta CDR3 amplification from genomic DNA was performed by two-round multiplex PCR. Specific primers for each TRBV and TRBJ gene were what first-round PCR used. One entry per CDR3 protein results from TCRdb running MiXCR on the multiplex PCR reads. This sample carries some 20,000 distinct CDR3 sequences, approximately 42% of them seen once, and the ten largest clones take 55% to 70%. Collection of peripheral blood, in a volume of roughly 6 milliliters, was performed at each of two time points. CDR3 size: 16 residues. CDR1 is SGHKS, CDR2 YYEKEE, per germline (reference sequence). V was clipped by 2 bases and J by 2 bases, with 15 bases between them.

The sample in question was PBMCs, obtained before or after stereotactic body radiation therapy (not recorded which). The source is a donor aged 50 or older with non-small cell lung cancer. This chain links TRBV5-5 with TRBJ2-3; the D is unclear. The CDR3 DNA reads TGTGCCAGCAGCTTCGCCGCGAGCGCCTCCACAGATACGCAGTATTTT. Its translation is CASSFAASASTDTQYF.